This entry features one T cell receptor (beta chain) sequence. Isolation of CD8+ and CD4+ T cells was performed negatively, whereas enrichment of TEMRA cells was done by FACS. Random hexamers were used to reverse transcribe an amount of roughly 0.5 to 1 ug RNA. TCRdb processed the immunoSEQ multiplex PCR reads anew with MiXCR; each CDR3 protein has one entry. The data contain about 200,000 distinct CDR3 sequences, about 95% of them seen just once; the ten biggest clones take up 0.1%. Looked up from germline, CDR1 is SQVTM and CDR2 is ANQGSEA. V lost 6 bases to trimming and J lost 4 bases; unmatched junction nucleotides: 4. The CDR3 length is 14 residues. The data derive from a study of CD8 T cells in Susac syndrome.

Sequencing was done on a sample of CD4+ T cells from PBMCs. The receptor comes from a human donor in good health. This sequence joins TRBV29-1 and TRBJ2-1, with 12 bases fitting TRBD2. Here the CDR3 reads CSVTTSGGYNEQFF. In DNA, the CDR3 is TGCAGCGTGACGACTAGCGGGGGATACAATGAGCAGTTCTTC.